The rows below give T cell receptor beta chains drawn from one sample of a study of cytomegalovirus exposure and HLA in healthy donors. Clones were sequenced by immunoSEQ multiplex PCR, and TCRdb holds only the in-frame ones, with some missing. This sample has 150,000 to 200,000 clones; 65% to 80% occur once, and the top ten carry around 3.2%. Sample: PBMCs. Source of these receptors: a woman between 45 and 65 years old in good health and CMV-seropositive. CDR3s include the opening cysteine and the closing phenylalanine or tryptophan. Fields, in order: V gene, J gene, clone size, D gene, CDR3 DNA, CDR3 protein. The D gene is left open where the match is weak. Size is omitted from some rows. Given values are once, few, many or a class for expanded clones.

V: TRBV9; J: TRBJ2-2; size: NA; D: NA; DNA: TGTGCCAGCAGCGTAGGAGGAGGCACCGGGGAGCTGTTTTTT; CDR3: CASSVGGGTGELFF
V: TRBV29-1; J: TRBJ1-1; size: NA; D: NA; DNA: TGCAGCGCCGTACTGACTGAAGCTTTCTTT; CDR3: CSAVLTEAFF
V: TRBV19; J: TRBJ1-6; size: NA; D: NA; DNA: TGTGCCAGTACCACGGGACAACCACGCCTTAATTCACCCCTCCACTTT; CDR3: CASTTGQPRLNSPLHF
V: TRBV5-1; J: TRBJ2-7; size: NA; D: TRBD2; DNA: TGCGCCAGCAGCCCTAGCGGGACAGCCTACGAGCAGTACTTC; CDR3: CASSPSGTAYEQYF
V: TRBV18; J: TRBJ1-3; size: once; D: NA; DNA: TGTGCCAGCTCCCTGGGCATACACTCTGGAAACACCATATATTTT; CDR3: CASSLGIHSGNTIYF
V: TRBV2; J: TRBJ2-2; size: NA; D: NA; DNA: TGTGCCAGCACGGGTCAGGGTGCGCACACCGGGGAGCTGTTTTTT; CDR3: CASTGQGAHTGELFF
V: TRBV10-2; J: TRBJ1-5; size: NA; D: NA; DNA: TGCGCCTCGCGACGGGTTGGTAACCAGCCCCAGCATTTT; CDR3: CASRRVGNQPQHF
V: TRBV7-2; J: TRBJ1-6; size: NA; D: NA; DNA: TGTGCCAGCAGCTTATATGCTGGCAGTTATAATTCACCCCTCCACTTT; CDR3: CASSLYAGSYNSPLHF
V: TRBV7-9; J: TRBJ1-2; size: NA; D: NA; DNA: TGTGCCAGCAGCCGAGCGGCTAACTATGGCTACACCTTC; CDR3: CASSRAANYGYTF
V: TRBV30; J: TRBJ2-6; size: NA; D: NA; DNA: TGTGCCTGGAGTTTGGCAGGGTTATACTCTGGGGCCAACGTCCTGACTTTC; CDR3: CAWSLAGLYSGANVLTF
V: TRBV5-6; J: TRBJ2-3; size: NA; D: NA; DNA: TGTGCCAGCAGCTTTGCGACAGATACGCAGTATTTT; CDR3: CASSFATDTQYF